A selection of T cell receptor beta chains follows, all from one sample in a study of cytomegalovirus exposure and HLA in healthy donors. Clones were read by immunoSEQ multiplex PCR, and TCRdb kept only the in-frame ones, dropping some. This sample has roughly 190,000 clones; approximately 83% occur once, and the top ten carry 10% to 13%. Sequencing input: PBMCs. Every receptor here comes from a woman in her 50s in good health and CMV-seropositive. The conserved cysteine and the conserved F or W are not part of the CDR3 here. Some rows mark clone size as missing; the rest say once, few, many or name a class of expanded clone.

.	TRBV6-1	TRBJ1-1	ASSEDRMNTEAF
.	TRBV4-2	TRBJ2-1	ASSQPYRDRGNYNEQF
.	TRBV19	TRBJ2-7	ATAGFSPYEQY
.	TRBV13	TRBJ2-2	ASSPRVFANTGELF
.	TRBV7-9	TRBJ2-2	ASSQKQDLNTGELF
many	TRBV7-3	TRBJ1-2	ASAPDRNYGYT
.	TRBV4-3	TRBJ2-7	ASSQDWLAGVEQY
.	TRBV6-5	TRBJ1-1	ASSYEGMAEAF
.	TRBV7-2	TRBJ2-7	ASKAGSGRPGEQY
.	TRBV5-4	TRBJ2-1	ASSSDRGHEQF
once	TRBV14	TRBJ1-2	ASSQETGGFGYT
few	TRBV6-6	TRBJ1-2	ASTPPNREYGYT
.	TRBV5-1	TRBJ2-1	ASRSGTGGNEQF
.	TRBV18	.	ASSPILGQGGYEQY
.	TRBV6-1	TRBJ1-5	ASSERRQPNQPQH
.	TRBV28	TRBJ1-2	ASSLDGVGGYT
.	TRBV30	TRBJ1-4	AWTFRGAGPGRNEKLF
.	TRBV19	TRBJ2-3	ASSPSRDRRLLDTQY
.	TRBV6-1	TRBJ1-3	ASSEAPGQRNTIY
.	TRBV9	TRBJ2-7	ASSPRPGTGDEQY
.	TRBV7-9	TRBJ1-5	ASSFGHNQPQH
.	TRBV28	TRBJ1-2	ASSQTLSYGYT
few	TRBV7-2	TRBJ1-2	ASSPPGQVNGYT
.	TRBV6-5	TRBJ1-1	ASSYAGLNTEAF
.	TRBV5-1	TRBJ1-1	ASSSPVNTEAF
.	TRBV5-3	TRBJ2-1	ARSLRGQEDGTRDNEQF
.	TRBV9	TRBJ2-2	ASSAYYGLAGGTGELF
once	TRBV5-4	TRBJ2-3	ASSFPGGGADTQY
.	TRBV6-1	TRBJ2-7	ASSDERTRYEQY
.	TRBV7-8	TRBJ2-6	ASGLPGQGLGGANVLT
.	TRBV18	TRBJ1-3	ASSPSINHRGATGNTIY
.	TRBV9	TRBJ2-1	ASSPSGESEQF
.	TRBV27	TRBJ1-6	ASSLGRGGGSPLH
.	TRBV11-2	TRBJ1-3	ASSFAGQGDSGNTIY
.	TRBV5-4	TRBJ2-3	ASTKLLAGGTDTQY
.	TRBV19	TRBJ1-2	ASRDSHYGYT